The T cell receptor beta chain under discussion was sequenced for a study of blood T cell repertoires in COVID-19 (TCRdb year 2020). Regarding the research as a whole: Samples covering the acute and convalescent phases of COVID-19 were provided by collaborators in the United States, Italy and Spain. HLA class I and class II types, where available, came from metadata supplied by the sample provider rather than from assay-based typing. Samples came from the ongoing ImmuneRACE study (first 160 participants) plus 1,254 subjects from 6 global collaborators. Subjects who had been exposed to COVID-19, were actively infected with it, or had recovered from it provided the deeply sampled blood TCRbeta repertoires that made up the dataset. The repertoires were released in a freely available public database meant as a resource for research on the immune response to SARS-CoV-2. Sample metadata almost always included a de-identified subject ID, COVID-19 status, age in years and sex. The prospective study material was composed of cDNA or gDNA derived from T cells, B-cell-depleted T cells, or PBMCs. Here is what the overall study found, with its caveats: The quantity of clinical and demographic metadata differed by source and by participant and was supplied without curation.

Collaborating institutions collected whole blood in K2EDTA tubes following their own protocols. For TCRbeta analysis, collaborator samples were shipped as frozen whole blood, as isolated PBMCs, or as DNA extracted from either sample type. Including the terminal cysteine and phenylalanine, the CDR3 comprises 9 residues. Only the CDR3 DNA stays, 27 bases, in frame from base 1. Relative to germline, V is 10 bases shorter and J is 10 bases shorter, with 10 bases between their ends. TCRbeta CDR3 regions were amplified from genomic DNA using the immunoSEQ Assay, a bias-controlled multiplex PCR. The authors' analysis ran thus. The number of nucleated cells in each sample was estimated by amplification of reference gene primers within the assay. Sequence reads were collapsed and filtered to measure the absolute abundance of every unique TCRbeta CDR3 rearrangement. For each sample, productive Simpson clonality was calculated by taking the square root of Simpson's diversity index across productive rearrangements. The table comes from immuneACCESS by way of TCRdb, which keeps in-frame sequences with V and J called. Part of the clones is missing from these tables; in studies checked, under half for an unresolved V gene and the rest for unknown reasons. That table supplies the V and J calls and clone size; D and trimming were determined from the DNA. Here the sample has approximately 75,000 clones; 90% occur a single time. The biggest ten clones account for 6.5% to 8.5% of the sample.

Worth noting for this clone: What this receptor recognizes is not known. Qualities for individual bases were not recorded, and no much larger clone is one base off.

Source material: peripheral blood. The TCR was taken from a human donor in a cohort sampled during active COVID-19. The sequence is built from TRBV12-3 or TRBV12-4 and TRBJ1-2; the D gene identity is not certain. The nucleotide sequence is given as TGTGCCACCCTCCGCGACTACACCTTC. Translation gives CATLRDYTF.